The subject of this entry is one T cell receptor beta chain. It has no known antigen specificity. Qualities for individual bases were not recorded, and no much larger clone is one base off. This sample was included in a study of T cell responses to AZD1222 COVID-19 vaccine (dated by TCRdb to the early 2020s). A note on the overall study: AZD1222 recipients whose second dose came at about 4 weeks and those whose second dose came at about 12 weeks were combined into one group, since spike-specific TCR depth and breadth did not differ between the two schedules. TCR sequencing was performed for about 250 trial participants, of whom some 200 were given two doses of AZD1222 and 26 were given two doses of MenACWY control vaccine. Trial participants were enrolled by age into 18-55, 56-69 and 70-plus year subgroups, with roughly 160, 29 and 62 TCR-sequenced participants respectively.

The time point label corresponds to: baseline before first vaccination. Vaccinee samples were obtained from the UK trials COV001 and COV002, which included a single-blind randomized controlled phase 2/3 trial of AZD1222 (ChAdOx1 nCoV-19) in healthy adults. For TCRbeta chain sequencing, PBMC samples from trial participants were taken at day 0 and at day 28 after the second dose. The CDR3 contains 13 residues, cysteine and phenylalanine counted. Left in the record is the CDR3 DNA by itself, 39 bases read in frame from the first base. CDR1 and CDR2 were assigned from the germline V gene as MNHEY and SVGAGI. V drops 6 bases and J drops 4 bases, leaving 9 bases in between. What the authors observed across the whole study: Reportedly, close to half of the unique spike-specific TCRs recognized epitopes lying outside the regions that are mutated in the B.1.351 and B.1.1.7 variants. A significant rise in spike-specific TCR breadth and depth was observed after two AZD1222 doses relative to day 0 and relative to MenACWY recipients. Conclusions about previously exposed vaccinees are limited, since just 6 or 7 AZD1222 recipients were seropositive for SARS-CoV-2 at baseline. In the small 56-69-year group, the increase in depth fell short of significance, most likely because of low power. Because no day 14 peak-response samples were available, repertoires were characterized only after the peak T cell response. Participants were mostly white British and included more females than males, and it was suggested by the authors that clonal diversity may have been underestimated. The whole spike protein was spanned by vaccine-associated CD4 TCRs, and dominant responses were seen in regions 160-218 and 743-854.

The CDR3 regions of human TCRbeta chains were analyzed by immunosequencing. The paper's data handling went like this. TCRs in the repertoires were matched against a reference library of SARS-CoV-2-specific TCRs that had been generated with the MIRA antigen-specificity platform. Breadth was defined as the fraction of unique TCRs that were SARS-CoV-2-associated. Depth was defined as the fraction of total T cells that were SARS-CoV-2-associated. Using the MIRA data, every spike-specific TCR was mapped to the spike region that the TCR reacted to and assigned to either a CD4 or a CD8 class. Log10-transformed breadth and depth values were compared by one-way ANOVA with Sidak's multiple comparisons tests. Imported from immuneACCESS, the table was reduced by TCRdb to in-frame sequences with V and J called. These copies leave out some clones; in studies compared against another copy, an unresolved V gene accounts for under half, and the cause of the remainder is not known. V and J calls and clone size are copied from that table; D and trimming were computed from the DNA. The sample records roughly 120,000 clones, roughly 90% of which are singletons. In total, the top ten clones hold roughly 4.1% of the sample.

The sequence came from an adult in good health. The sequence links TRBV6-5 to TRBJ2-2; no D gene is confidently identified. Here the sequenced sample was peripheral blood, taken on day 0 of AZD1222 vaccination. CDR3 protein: CASRTTGTGELFF. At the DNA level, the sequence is TGTGCCAGCAGAACGACGGGCACCGGGGAGCTGTTTTTT.